Reported below is one TCR beta chain. This entry is derived from a study of shared clonotypes between healthy human individuals. The length of the CDR3 is 15 residues. The V gene lost 2 bases and the J gene lost 2 bases, with 12 bases spanning the gap. Germline V lookup: CDR1 MNHNY, CDR2 SVGAGI (reference sequence). Sequenced by immunoSEQ multiplex PCR; TCRdb stores in-frame clones only, minus some. This table holds over a million clones, about 75% found once. The chain recombines TRBV6-6 with TRBJ1-1; D is perhaps TRBD1 (5 bases). The TCR was taken from a man between 18 and 29 years old in good health. Specimen: memory CD4+ T cells sorted from blood. The subset: CD45RA-negative fraction. The CDR3 spells CASSYRAGSNTEAFF. CDR3 DNA sequence: TGTGCCAGCAGTTACCGGGCAGGGAGCAACACTGAAGCTTTCTTT.